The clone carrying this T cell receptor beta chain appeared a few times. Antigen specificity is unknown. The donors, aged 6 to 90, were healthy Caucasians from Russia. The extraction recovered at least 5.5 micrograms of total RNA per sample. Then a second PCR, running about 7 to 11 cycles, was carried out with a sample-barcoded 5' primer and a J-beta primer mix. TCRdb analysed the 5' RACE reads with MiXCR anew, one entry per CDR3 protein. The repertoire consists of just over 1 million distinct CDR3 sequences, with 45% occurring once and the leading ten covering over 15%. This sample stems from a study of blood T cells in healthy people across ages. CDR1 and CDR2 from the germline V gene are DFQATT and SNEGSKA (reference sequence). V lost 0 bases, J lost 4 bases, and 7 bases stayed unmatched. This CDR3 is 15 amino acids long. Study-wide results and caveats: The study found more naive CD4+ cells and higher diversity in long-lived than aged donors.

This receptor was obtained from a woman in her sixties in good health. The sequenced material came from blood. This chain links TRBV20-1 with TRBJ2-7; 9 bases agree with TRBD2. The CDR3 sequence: CSARDRLAGRYEQYF. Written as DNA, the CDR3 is TGCAGTGCTAGAGATCGGCTAGCGGGAAGGTACGAGCAGTACTTC.